This paragraph reports one T cell receptor (beta chain). Antigen: not known. The data belong to a study of blood T cells in healthy people across ages. Whole-study findings and limits: Observed TCR beta diversity per million T cells went down as age went up. This fall followed a roughly linear course with age.

Primers used in a second PCR of roughly 7 to 12 cycles were a sample-barcoded 5' primer and a J-beta primer mix. Every sample produced at least 3 million CDR3-containing paired-end reads. From the 5' RACE reads, TCRdb called clonotypes with MiXCR, one entry per CDR3 protein. This table has roughly 900,000 distinct CDR3 sequences, about 44% appearing once. CDR3 length equals 12 residues. The ends lost 10 bases at V and 1 base at J; junction bases unmatched: 1. Germline V CDR1 and CDR2: KGHDR, SFDVKD. The receptor comes from a man in his thirties or forties in good health. J is TRBJ2-5 and V is TRBV24-1; TRBD2 matches at 8 bases. Sequencing was performed on blood. CDR3 DNA sequence: TGTGCCACAGGGACTAGCCAAGAGACCCAGTACTTC. Translated, it gives CATGTSQETQYF.